These T cell receptor beta chains were read from a single sample in a study of OX40 agonist ivuxolimab in advanced cancers. Repertoires were generated with immunoSEQ multiplex PCR, while TCRdb's copy carries only in-frame clones and drops some. The table lists 50,000 to 80,000 clones, around 80% of them singletons. The starting material was CD4+ or CD8+ T cells sorted from blood, obtained in a trial of the OX40 agonist ivuxolimab. The source is an adult with an advanced solid tumor such as melanoma, head and neck, liver or kidney cancer. Each CDR3 is given with its conserved first and last residue. D genes are given only for firm matches. Clone size appears in some rows only: once, few, many, or a class for an expanded clone.

j_gene: TRBJ2-7; abundance: NA; v_gene: TRBV5-1; d_gene: TRBD1; CDR3aa: CASSPTGADEQYF; CDR3nt: TGCGCCAGCAGCCCTACAGGGGCTGACGAGCAGTACTTC
j_gene: TRBJ1-3; abundance: few; v_gene: TRBV6-1; d_gene: NA; CDR3aa: CASSGVRTGSGNTIYF; CDR3nt: TGTGCCAGCAGTGGAGTCAGGACTGGGTCTGGAAACACCATATATTTT
j_gene: TRBJ1-3; abundance: few; v_gene: TRBV4-1; d_gene: TRBD1; CDR3aa: CASSRPGTGNGNTIYF; CDR3nt: TGCGCCAGCAGCCGTCCCGGGACAGGGAACGGAAACACCATATATTTT
j_gene: TRBJ2-3; abundance: NA; v_gene: TRBV9; d_gene: NA; CDR3aa: CASSVGPGTTDTQYF; CDR3nt: TGTGCCAGCAGCGTAGGCCCGGGGACCACAGATACGCAGTATTTT
j_gene: TRBJ2-1; abundance: NA; v_gene: TRBV25-1; d_gene: NA; CDR3aa: CASSEYLGRSYNEQFF; CDR3nt: TGTGCCAGCAGTGAATATTTAGGCCGCTCCTACAATGAGCAGTTCTTC
j_gene: TRBJ2-7; abundance: NA; v_gene: TRBV30; d_gene: TRBD1; CDR3aa: CACPVGGDRGPEQYF; CDR3nt: TGTGCCTGCCCCGTCGGTGGCGACAGGGGGCCCGAGCAGTACTTC
j_gene: TRBJ2-4; abundance: NA; v_gene: TRBV28; d_gene: NA; CDR3aa: CASSPPSRAKNIQYF; CDR3nt: TGTGCCAGCAGTCCCCCATCGAGGGCCAAAAACATTCAGTACTTC
j_gene: TRBJ2-7; abundance: NA; v_gene: TRBV14; d_gene: NA; CDR3aa: CASSQDFGAGLHEQYF; CDR3nt: TGTGCCAGCAGCCAAGATTTTGGGGCAGGTCTCCACGAGCAGTACTTC
j_gene: TRBJ2-3; abundance: NA; v_gene: TRBV18; d_gene: NA; CDR3aa: CASSPGQAPDTQYF; CDR3nt: TGTGCCAGCTCACCAGGGCAGGCTCCAGATACGCAGTATTTT
j_gene: TRBJ2-7; abundance: NA; v_gene: TRBV7-2; d_gene: NA; CDR3aa: CASSSIGSPSEQYF; CDR3nt: TGTGCCAGCAGCTCCATAGGGTCCCCCAGCGAGCAGTACTTC
j_gene: TRBJ2-1; abundance: NA; v_gene: TRBV19; d_gene: TRBD2; CDR3aa: CATTTSGGFGEQFF; CDR3nt: TGTGCCACCACAACTAGCGGGGGATTCGGTGAGCAGTTCTTC
j_gene: TRBJ2-1; abundance: NA; v_gene: TRBV2; d_gene: NA; CDR3aa: CASSGGNEQFF; CDR3nt: TGTGCCAGCAGTGGAGGGAATGAGCAGTTCTTC
j_gene: TRBJ2-4; abundance: NA; v_gene: TRBV10-2; d_gene: TRBD2; CDR3aa: CASSETSGGASIDIQYF; CDR3nt: TGCGCCAGCAGTGAGACTAGCGGGGGGGCTTCGATAGACATTCAGTACTTC
j_gene: TRBJ1-2; abundance: NA; v_gene: TRBV29-1; d_gene: NA; CDR3aa: CSVARDNINYGYTF; CDR3nt: TGCAGCGTTGCGCGGGACAATATTAACTATGGCTACACCTTC
j_gene: TRBJ2-1; abundance: NA; v_gene: TRBV7-2; d_gene: NA; CDR3aa: CASSLDRVGEQFF; CDR3nt: TGTGCCAGCAGCTTAGACCGGGTTGGTGAGCAGTTCTTC
j_gene: TRBJ2-2; abundance: once; v_gene: TRBV4-1; d_gene: TRBD1; CDR3aa: CASSHQQGARNTGELFF; CDR3nt: TGCGCCAGCAGCCACCAACAGGGGGCGCGTAACACCGGGGAGCTGTTTTTT
j_gene: TRBJ1-5; abundance: medium-sized; v_gene: TRBV28; d_gene: TRBD1; CDR3aa: CASSLAAGGNQPQHF; CDR3nt: TGTGCCAGCAGTTTAGCGGCAGGGGGTAATCAGCCCCAGCATTTT
j_gene: TRBJ2-5; abundance: NA; v_gene: TRBV5-4; d_gene: TRBD1; CDR3aa: CASSLDEQGARETQYF; CDR3nt: TGTGCCAGCAGCTTGGATGAACAGGGGGCGCGAGAGACCCAGTACTTC
j_gene: TRBJ1-1; abundance: NA; v_gene: TRBV18; d_gene: NA; CDR3aa: CASSPRTGSDTEAFF; CDR3nt: TGTGCCAGCTCACCACGAACAGGCAGTGACACTGAAGCTTTCTTT
j_gene: TRBJ1-5; abundance: NA; v_gene: TRBV2; d_gene: NA; CDR3aa: CASSEIGQGGQPQHF; CDR3nt: TGTGCCAGCAGTGAAATAGGCCAGGGAGGTCAGCCCCAGCATTTT
j_gene: TRBJ1-2; abundance: NA; v_gene: TRBV19; d_gene: NA; CDR3aa: CASSPSRSDSYGYTF; CDR3nt: TGTGCCAGTAGCCCGTCCAGGTCGGATAGCTATGGCTACACCTTC
j_gene: TRBJ1-5; abundance: few; v_gene: TRBV28; d_gene: NA; CDR3aa: CASSKGGGRGQPQHF; CDR3nt: TGTGCCAGCAGTAAAGGGGGGGGGCGCGGTCAGCCCCAGCATTTT
j_gene: TRBJ2-7; abundance: NA; v_gene: TRBV9; d_gene: TRBD1; CDR3aa: CASSVGYDRGHEQYF; CDR3nt: TGTGCCAGCAGCGTAGGATATGACAGGGGCCACGAGCAGTACTTC
j_gene: TRBJ2-1; abundance: NA; v_gene: TRBV5-1; d_gene: NA; CDR3aa: CASSLAGLGQFF; CDR3nt: TGCGCCAGCAGCTTGGCTGGGCTGGGGCAGTTCTTC
j_gene: TRBJ2-1; abundance: NA; v_gene: TRBV7-9; d_gene: NA; CDR3aa: CASSLDPTRNNEQFF; CDR3nt: TGTGCCAGCAGCTTAGACCCGACTAGAAACAATGAGCAGTTCTTC
j_gene: TRBJ2-7; abundance: NA; v_gene: TRBV2; d_gene: NA; CDR3aa: CASTFDITSYEQYF; CDR3nt: TGTGCCAGCACTTTCGACATAACCTCCTACGAGCAGTACTTC
j_gene: TRBJ2-3; abundance: NA; v_gene: TRBV19; d_gene: TRBD2; CDR3aa: CASSIPLAGTRTTDTQYF; CDR3nt: TGTGCCAGTAGTATACCACTAGCGGGGACTAGAACCACAGATACGCAGTATTTT
j_gene: TRBJ2-1; abundance: NA; v_gene: TRBV5-1; d_gene: NA; CDR3aa: CASSSAGGNEQFF; CDR3nt: TGCGCCAGCAGCTCCGCAGGGGGGAATGAGCAGTTCTTC
j_gene: TRBJ2-7; abundance: NA; v_gene: TRBV28; d_gene: NA; CDR3aa: CASSFPGVDYEQYF; CDR3nt: TGTGCCAGCAGTTTCCCAGGGGTCGACTACGAGCAGTACTTC
j_gene: TRBJ2-1; abundance: NA; v_gene: TRBV30; d_gene: TRBD1; CDR3aa: CACHNRGPRALRFF; CDR3nt: TGTGCCTGTCACAACAGGGGGCCAAGGGCGCTGCGGTTCTTC
j_gene: TRBJ2-1; abundance: NA; v_gene: TRBV28; d_gene: NA; CDR3aa: CASNIGGSSSYNEQFF; CDR3nt: TGTGCCAGCAACATCGGGGGCTCGAGCTCCTACAATGAGCAGTTCTTC
j_gene: TRBJ1-1; abundance: NA; v_gene: TRBV19; d_gene: NA; CDR3aa: CASSILTGNTEAFF; CDR3nt: TGTGCCAGTAGTATCCTCACAGGGAACACTGAAGCTTTCTTT
j_gene: TRBJ2-7; abundance: NA; v_gene: TRBV18; d_gene: TRBD1; CDR3aa: CASSQTGLFYEQYF; CDR3nt: TGTGCCAGCTCCCAGACAGGGCTTTTCTACGAGCAGTACTTC
j_gene: TRBJ2-1; abundance: NA; v_gene: TRBV5-6; d_gene: TRBD1; CDR3aa: CASSLGTGGSYNEQFF; CDR3nt: TGTGCCAGCAGCTTGGGGACAGGGGGATCCTACAATGAGCAGTTCTTC
j_gene: TRBJ2-7; abundance: NA; v_gene: TRBV9; d_gene: TRBD2; CDR3aa: CASSVQPGGPQGLQDEQYF; CDR3nt: TGTGCCAGCAGCGTACAGCCGGGGGGGCCGCAGGGCCTCCAGGACGAGCAGTACTTC